The clone carrying this T cell receptor beta chain has more than one count but fewer than ten. These data originate in a study of yellow fever vaccine responses in identical twins. TCRdb processed the RT-PCR reads anew with MiXCR; each CDR3 protein has one entry. This table holds 30,000 to 40,000 distinct CDR3 sequences, 45% to 65% found once. The sample in question was T cells from blood (PBMCs), unsorted or a sorted subset (not recorded which), obtained before or after yellow fever vaccination (not recorded which). This receptor was identified in a woman under 30 who received the yellow fever vaccine.

CDR3 protein: CSVEGQGAPNEQFF. CDR3 DNA: TGCAGCGTTGAGGGACAGGGGGCGCCGAATGAGCAGTTCTTC. The rearrangement uses TRBV29-1 and TRBJ2-1; TRBD1 aligns across 12 bases. Per germline, CDR1 SQVTM and CDR2 ANQGSEA. J was trimmed by 7 bases and V by 3 bases; bases with no gene match: 4. There are 14 residues in the CDR3.